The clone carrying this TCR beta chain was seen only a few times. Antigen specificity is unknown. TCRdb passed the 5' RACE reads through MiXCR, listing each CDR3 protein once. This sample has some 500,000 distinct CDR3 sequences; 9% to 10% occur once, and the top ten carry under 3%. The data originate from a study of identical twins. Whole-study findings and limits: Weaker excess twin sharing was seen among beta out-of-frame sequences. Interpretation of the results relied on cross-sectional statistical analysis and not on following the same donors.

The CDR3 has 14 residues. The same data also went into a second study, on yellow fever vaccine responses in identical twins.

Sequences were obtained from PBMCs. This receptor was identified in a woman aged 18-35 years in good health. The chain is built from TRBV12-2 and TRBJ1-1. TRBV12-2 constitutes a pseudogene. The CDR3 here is CASRLTAAPCKAFF. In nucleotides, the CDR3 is TGTGCAAGTCGCTTAACCGCCGCACCTTGTAAAGCTTTCTTT.